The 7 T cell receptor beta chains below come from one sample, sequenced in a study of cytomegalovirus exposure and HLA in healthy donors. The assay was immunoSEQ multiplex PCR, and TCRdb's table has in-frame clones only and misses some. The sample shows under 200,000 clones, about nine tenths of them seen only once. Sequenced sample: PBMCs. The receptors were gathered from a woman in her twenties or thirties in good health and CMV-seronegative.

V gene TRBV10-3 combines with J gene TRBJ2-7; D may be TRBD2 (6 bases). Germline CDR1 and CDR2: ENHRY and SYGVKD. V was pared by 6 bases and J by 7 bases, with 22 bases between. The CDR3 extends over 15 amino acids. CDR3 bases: TGTGCCATCAGGGGGGTAGGAGGGGCCCTGGGAGAGCAGTACTTC. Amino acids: CAIRGVGGALGEQYF.

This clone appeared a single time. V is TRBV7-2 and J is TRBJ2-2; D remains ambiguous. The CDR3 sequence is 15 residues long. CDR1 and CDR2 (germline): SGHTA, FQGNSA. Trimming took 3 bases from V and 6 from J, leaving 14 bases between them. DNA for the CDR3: TGTGCCAGCAGCTTGGCAGAGACATTCGCCGGGGAGCTGTTTTTT. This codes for CASSLAETFAGELFF.

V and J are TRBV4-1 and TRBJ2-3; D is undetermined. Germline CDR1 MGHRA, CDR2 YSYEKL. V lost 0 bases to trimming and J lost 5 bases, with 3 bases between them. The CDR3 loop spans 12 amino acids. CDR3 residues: CASSQDGDTQYF. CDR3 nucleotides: TGCGCCAGCAGCCAAGACGGAGATACGCAGTATTTT.

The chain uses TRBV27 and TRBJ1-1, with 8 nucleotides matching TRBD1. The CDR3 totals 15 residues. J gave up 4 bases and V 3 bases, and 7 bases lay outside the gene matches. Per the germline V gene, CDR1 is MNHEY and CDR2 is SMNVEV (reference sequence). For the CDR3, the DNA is TGTGCCAGCAGTTTCGTCGGACAGGGCGGCACTGAAGCTTTCTTT. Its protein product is CASSFVGQGGTEAFF.

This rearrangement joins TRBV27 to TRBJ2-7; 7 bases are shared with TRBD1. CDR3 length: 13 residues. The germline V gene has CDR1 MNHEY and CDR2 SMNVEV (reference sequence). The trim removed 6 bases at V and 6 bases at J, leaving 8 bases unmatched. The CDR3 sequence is CASSPGQPFEQYF. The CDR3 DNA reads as TGTGCCAGCAGCCCGGGACAGCCTTTCGAGCAGTACTTC.

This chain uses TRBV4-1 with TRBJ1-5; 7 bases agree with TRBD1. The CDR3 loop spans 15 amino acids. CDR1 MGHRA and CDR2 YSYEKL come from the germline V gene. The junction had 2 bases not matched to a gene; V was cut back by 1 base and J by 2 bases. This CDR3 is CASSQVTGGNQPQHF. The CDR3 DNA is TGCGCCAGCAGCCAAGTTACAGGGGGCAATCAGCCCCAGCATTTT.

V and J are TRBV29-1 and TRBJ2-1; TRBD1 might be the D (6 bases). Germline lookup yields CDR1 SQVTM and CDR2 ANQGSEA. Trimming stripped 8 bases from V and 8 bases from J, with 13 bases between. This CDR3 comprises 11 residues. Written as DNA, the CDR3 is TGCAGCTCGGACAGTCGCTATGAGCAGTTCTTC. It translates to CSSDSRYEQFF.